This T cell receptor beta chain was sequenced in a study of CD8+CD57+ T cells in acquired aplastic anemia. Study context: Sorted CD4+ and CD8+ cells gave a mean 3.2 ug DNA, range roughly 0.18 to 30 ug. Study conclusions and caveats: Controls and patients did not differ significantly in CD8+ Simpson's diversity.

With 4 bases clipped from V and 0 bases from J, the junction kept 1 base outside the gene matches. The germline V gene encodes CDR1 SNHLY and CDR2 FYNNEI. There are 15 residues in the CDR3. Patients picked for sequencing had shown CD8+CD57+ cell expansion detected by flow cytometry. Template material for TCR beta VDJ and CDR3 profiling consisted of genomic DNA. TCRdb ran MiXCR on the reads and lists one entry per CDR3 protein. This table has 450,000 to 600,000 distinct CDR3 sequences, around a third appearing once. This clonotype came up a few times. The antigen remains undetermined. The rearrangement joins TRBV2 to TRBJ2-1, with 9 bases aligning to TRBD2. The clonotype comes from a human donor with aplastic anemia. Sequencing used sorted CD4+, CD8+, or CD8+CD57+ T cells (not recorded which) from PBMCs. The CDR3 region is CASSGGGGSYNEQFF. CDR3 coding DNA: TGTGCCAGCAGTGGCGGGGGGGGCTCCTACAATGAGCAGTTCTTC.